The TCR beta chain under discussion was sequenced for a study of breast tumors, draining lymph nodes, adjacent tissues. Study observations and caveats: Most tumor T cells seemingly derive from lymph node, then expand in tumor. Tumor T cell lymph node origin was a supported hypothesis, not proven. Luminal-like breast cancer showed significantly greater tumor-nontumor repertoire similarity than basal-like breast cancer did. Tumor repertoires ranked between lymph nodes and nontumor tissue in diversity, with V and J gene preferences.

Via MiXCR, TCRdb re-called the multiplex PCR reads, giving one row per CDR3 protein. The sample has about 200,000 distinct CDR3 sequences, roughly 31% seen once; the top ten hold around 4.5%. Axillary draining lymph nodes of breast cancer patients supplied the node samples. CDR3 length: 15 amino acids. V lost 6 bases to trimming and J lost 6 bases; unmatched junction nucleotides: 7. Germline CDR1 is MDHEN and CDR2 is SYDVKM. There are many counts of this clonotype. Antigen: not known. Sample: axillary lymph node tissue. The V call is TRBV28, the J call TRBJ2-7, with 14 bases lining up with TRBD2. The TCR sequence derives from a female donor with breast cancer. Some clones in this sample may be carry-over from other donors' samples. The CDR3 protein is CASRPRTSGRSEQYF. The CDR3 nucleotides are TGTGCCAGCAGACCCAGGACTAGCGGGAGGTCCGAGCAGTACTTC.